The 21 T cell receptor beta chains listed next were all sequenced from one sample in a study of human T cells and chemical hapten exposure. The time point denotes: pre-sensitization, week 0. Treatment specified: therapeutic diphenylcyclopropenone sensitization with weekly scalp DPC. TCRdb analysed the RACE reads with MiXCR anew, one entry per CDR3 protein. The sample shows 85,000 to 100,000 distinct CDR3 sequences, about 10% of them seen only once. Sample: whole blood, taken in connection with sensitization to the hapten diphenylcyclopropenone (DPC). Receptor source: a woman between 55 and 75 years old with alopecia areata. Some clones in this sample may be carry-over from other donors' samples.

The sample holds a few counts of this clonotype. The chain links TRBV7-2 to TRBJ1-1; D not certain. V was trimmed by 5 bases and J by 1 base, leaving 11 bases between them. The CDR3 totals 14 residues. CDR1 is SGHTA and CDR2 is FQGNSA in the germline V gene. The CDR3 coding sequence is TGTGCCAGCAGCCGGGGATCTCCGAACACTGAAGCTTTCTTT. Protein product: CASSRGSPNTEAFF.

This clonotype has a count of ten or more. This chain uses TRBV7-9 with TRBJ2-7; D remains ambiguous. This CDR3 has 11 amino acids. Germline-derived CDR1 and CDR2 are SEHNR and FQNEAQ (reference sequence). V shed 7 bases and J shed 6 bases, with 10 bases lying between them. The CDR3 DNA reads TGTGCCAGCAACCCCTCCGTCGAGCAGTACTTC. This codes for CASNPSVEQYF. The entire variable domain, with the rest obtained from reference TRBV7-9 and TRBJ2-7, is as follows: DTGVSQNPRHKITKRGQNVTFRCDPISEHNRLYWYRQTLGQGPEFLTYFQNEAQLEKSRLLSDRFSAERPKGSFSTLEIQRTEQGDSAMYLCASNPSVEQYFGPGTRLTVT.

The rearrangement links TRBV6-1 to TRBJ2-6, with D possibly called TRBD1 or TRBD2 (5 bases each). The germline V gene has CDR1 MNHNS and CDR2 SASEGT. CDR3 length: 16 residues. Trimming removed 6 bases from V and 1 base from J, with 13 bases in between. The CDR3 DNA is TGTGCCAGCAGCGAGGGGTACATTTCTGGGGCCAACGTCCTGACTTTC. Its protein product is CASSEGYISGANVLTF.

The rearrangement uses TRBV29-1 and TRBJ2-1; the D is unclear. The germline V gene encodes CDR1 SQVTM and CDR2 ANQGSEA. Deletions cut 4 bases from V and 13 bases from J, with 14 bases between. This CDR3 region has 11 residues. CDR3 bases: TGCAGCGTTGGGCAGCCGCTGCAACAGTTCTTC. It is translated as CSVGQPLQQFF.

The chain employs TRBV18 and TRBJ2-2; tentatively, D is TRBD1 or TRBD2 (5 bases each). The V gene lost 0 bases and the J gene lost 2 bases, with 10 bases spanning the gap. There are 16 residues in the CDR3. CDR1 is KGHSH and CDR2 is LQKENI in the germline V gene. The CDR3 nucleotides read TGTGCCAGCTCACCACCGGGGGAATATAACACCGGGGAGCTGTTTTTT. Translating gives CASSPPGEYNTGELFF.

This clonotype was counted a few times. The V call is TRBV7-9, the J call TRBJ1-1, with 7 nucleotides matching TRBD1. After removal of 5 bases from V and 0 bases from J, the junction contained 12 bases not matched to a gene. Looked up from germline, CDR1 is SEHNR and CDR2 is FQNEAQ (reference sequence). This CDR3 spans 17 amino acids. CDR3 sequence reads: CASSHKSQGTLNTEAFF. The DNA of the CDR3 is TGTGCCAGCAGCCACAAATCACAGGGGACTTTGAACACTGAAGCTTTCTTT.

This clonotype was found a few times. J is TRBJ2-5 and V is TRBV2; TRBD1 agrees at 8 bases. The germline CDR1 and CDR2 sequences are SNHLY and FYNNEI. The CDR3 is made up of 14 amino acids. Trimming removed 5 bases from V and 1 base from J; junction bases left unmatched: 3. CDR3 bases: TGTGCCAGCAGTACGACAGGGGTCCAAGAGACCCAGTACTTC. Translating gives CASSTTGVQETQYF.

The V gene is TRBV4-1, the J gene TRBJ2-3; TRBD2 agrees at 7 bases. Per germline, CDR1 MGHRA and CDR2 YSYEKL. CDR3 length equals 17 residues. Trimming took 4 bases from V and 3 from J; bases not matched to a gene: 13. CDR3 sequence (DNA): TGCGCCAGCAGCCTAATGGCGGCGGGGGTCGGAACAGATACGCAGTATTTT. Its translation is CASSLMAAGVGTDTQYF.

This clonotype was observed many times. The chain has TRBV12-3 or TRBV12-4 and TRBJ1-5; 9 nucleotides match TRBD1. With V trimmed by 3 bases and J by 6 bases, 6 bases remained unmatched. CDR3 length: 15 amino acids. This chain's CDR3 is CASSFRTGESQPQHF. DNA for the CDR3: TGTGCCAGCAGTTTCAGGACAGGGGAGAGTCAGCCCCAGCATTTT.

This clonotype appeared once. This may stem from a read error, because a much larger clone lies one nucleotide away. The chain is built from TRBV7-6 and TRBJ2-3; D is undetermined. The CDR3 runs 16 residues. V was shortened by 1 base and J by 5 bases, with 16 bases between the two germline ends. From germline, CDR1 is SGHVS and CDR2 FNYEAQ. The CDR3 loop is CASSLGALHYIDTQYF. CDR3 coding DNA: TGTGCCAGCAGCTTAGGTGCCCTACATTACATAGATACGCAGTATTTT.

This clonotype was recorded many times. J is TRBJ1-5 and V is TRBV27; possibly TRBD1 for D (5 bases). Germline CDR1 MNHEY, CDR2 SMNVEV (reference sequence). V lost 5 bases and J 7 bases, leaving 12 bases between the germline ends. The CDR3 loop spans 13 amino acids. CDR3 sequence (DNA): TGTGCCAGCAGTCCCCAGGGCTACCAGCCCCAGCATTTT. Translated, it gives CASSPQGYQPQHF.

As for this clonotype: One base away lies a much larger clone, so this may be a sequencing read error. DNA of the CDR3: TGTGCCAGCAGCCAAGCCAACTACGAGCAGTACTTC. This codes for CASSQANYEQYF. The chain uses TRBV3-1 and TRBJ2-7; D not certain. Germline V CDR1 and CDR2: LGHDT, YNNKEL (reference sequence). This CDR3 is 12 amino acids long. V was pared by 1 base and J by 3 bases, with 4 bases between.

Here the CDR3 DNA reads TGTGCCAGCAGCAAATCCGGGCCAGATACGCAGTATTTT. Its protein product is CASSKSGPDTQYF. This sequence joins TRBV9 and TRBJ2-3; D not certain. The CDR3 covers 13 residues. The germline CDR1 and CDR2 sequences are SGDLS and YYNGEE. The V end lost 4 bases, the J end lost 4 bases, and 10 bases lay between the germline ends.

V usage is TRBV14 and J usage is TRBJ1-2, with D perhaps matching TRBD1 (5 bases). CDR3 length equals 14 residues. Trimming pared 3 bases from V and 7 bases from J, leaving 15 bases between. Looked up from germline, CDR1 is SGHDN and CDR2 is FVKESK. The CDR3 is CASSHEGTVVGYTF. The DNA of the CDR3 is TGTGCCAGCAGCCATGAAGGGACGGTTGTTGGCTACACCTTC.

This clonotype was seen ten or more times. The V and J genes are TRBV9 and TRBJ1-4, with TRBD1 matching over 9 bases. The trim removed 3 bases at V and 8 bases at J, leaving 5 bases unmatched. Per the germline V gene, CDR1 is SGDLS and CDR2 is YYNGEE. This CDR3 has 14 residues. CDR3 coding DNA: TGTGCCAGCAGCGAGGGACAGGGAGAGGAAAAACTGTTTTTT. Its protein is CASSEGQGEEKLFF.

Note on this clonotype: Just one base apart from a much larger clone, this may be a read error. Because it lacks the conserved phenylalanine or tryptophan at the end, this CDR3 is likely a read error. This chain connects TRBV27 to TRBJ1-4; D unclear. The CDR3 consists of 15 residues. Trimming pared 6 bases from V and 6 bases from J, leaving 17 bases between. Germline CDR1 and CDR2: MNHEY and SMNVEV (reference sequence). Written as DNA, the CDR3 is TGTGCCAGCAGATACACCGGGAGCATGGATGAAAAACTGTTTTCT. Encoded protein: CASRYTGSMDEKLFS.

This clonotype occurred a few times. An end of the junction differs from the germline gene, which may be a read error. The CDR3 spells CASSLTGGLETQYF. CDR3 nucleotide sequence: TGTGCTAGCAGCTTGACAGGTGGACTCGAGACCCAGTACTTC. The chain combines TRBV7-7 with TRBJ2-5, with D possibly TRBD1 on 6 matching bases. The CDR3 contains 14 residues. The germline V gene encodes CDR1 SSHAT and CDR2 FNYEAQ (reference sequence).

This clonotype was detected many times. The rearrangement uses TRBV9 and TRBJ1-2; D gene uncertain. V lost 0 bases and J 4 bases, leaving 7 bases between the germline ends. The CDR3 is made up of 13 amino acids. Germline loops: CDR1 SGDLS, CDR2 YYNGEE. CDR3 amino acids: CASSVEESYGYTF. Written as DNA, the CDR3 is TGTGCCAGCAGCGTAGAAGAAAGCTATGGCTACACCTTC. Based on the CDR3 plus reference TRBV9 and TRBJ1-2, the full variable domain is DSGVTQTPKHLITATGQRVTLRCSPRSGDLSVYWYQQSLDQGLQFLIQYYNGEERAKGNILERFSAQQFPDLHSELNLSSLELGDSALYFCASSVEESYGYTFGSGTRLTVV.

The table lists this clonotype with a few counts. The gene calls are TRBV2 and TRBJ2-5; 9 nucleotides match TRBD1. V dropped 6 bases and J dropped 5; count of bases not matched to a gene: 4. Per germline, CDR1 SNHLY and CDR2 FYNNEI. CDR3 size: 13 residues. CDR3 residues: CASRTGGAETQYF. CDR3 DNA sequence: TGTGCCAGCAGAACAGGGGGCGCGGAGACCCAGTACTTC.

This clonotype was counted a few times. The chain has TRBV12-3 or TRBV12-4 and TRBJ1-1; D remains unclear. CDR3 length: 11 residues. With 6 bases removed from V and 10 bases from J, the gap between germline ends came to 12 bases. CDR3 DNA: TGTGCCAGCAGCCGTAACACTTTAGCTTTCTTT. Translating it yields CASSRNTLAFF.

This clonotype appeared many times. The gene calls are TRBV18 and TRBJ1-4; tentatively, D is TRBD1 (5 bases). The V end was cut by 6 bases, the J end by 4 bases, with 24 bases between. The CDR3 has 18 residues. Germline assignment: CDR1 KGHSH and CDR2 LQKENI. The CDR3 region is CASSSVGGTGLINEKLFF. For the CDR3, the DNA is TGTGCCAGCTCCTCGGTCGGCGGAACAGGCCTCATTAATGAAAAACTGTTTTTT.